Sequencing of this T cell receptor beta chain was carried out in a study of PD-1 blockade in classical Hodgkin lymphoma. Study background: The patients were dosed with nivolumab 3 mg/kg, infused intravenously every 2 weeks.

CDR3 length: 17 residues. The V end was cut by 4 bases, the J end by 0 bases, with 16 bases between. Germline CDR1 and CDR2: SGHDT and YYEEEE. The method was immunoSEQ multiplex PCR; TCRdb's version includes in-frame clones alone and lacks a portion of them. The table includes tens of thousands of clones, around 68% detected once. A remark on this clone: Its antigen remains unknown.

Time point noted: cycle 4 day 1 (C4D1), after five to seven weeks of nivolumab. Every patient experienced relapse after autologous stem cell transplantation, and brentuximab vedotin exposure varied. Study-wide results and limits: Complete responders entered with baseline diversity on par with newly diagnosed patients, the results showed. Sources of repertoire differences remain undefined, possibly disease activity or prior therapy.

The rearrangement links TRBV5-6 to TRBJ2-2; D remains ambiguous. The receptor's source is a human donor with classical Hodgkin lymphoma. This material consisted of peripheral blood mononuclear cells (PBMCs), taken before the fourth cycle of nivolumab. In DNA form, the CDR3 reads TGTGCCAGCAGCCACTTTTTTGAGATCCCGAACACCGGGGAGCTGTTTTTT. Amino acid sequence: CASSHFFEIPNTGELFF. The full variable domain, with the rest looked up from reference TRBV5-6 and TRBJ2-2, is DAGVTQSPTHLIKTRGQQVTLRCSPKSGHDTVSWYQQALGQGPQFIFQYYEEEERQRGNFPDRFSGHQFPNYSSELNVNALLLGDSALYLCASSHFFEIPNTGELFFGEGSRLTVL.